This TCR beta chain was recorded in a study of blood T cell repertoires in COVID-19. Study background: PBMCs, B-cell-depleted T cells, or T cells provided the cDNA or gDNA that made up the material.

Libraries were prepared by immunoSEQ multiplex PCR; TCRdb keeps only in-frame clonotypes and omits some of them. Of 120,000 to 150,000 clones listed, roughly four fifths were seen once; the top ten hold 1.6%. Per germline, CDR1 MNHEY and CDR2 SMNVEV (reference sequence). This CDR3 comprises 16 residues. The V end was cut by 5 bases, the J end by 0 bases, with 15 bases between. V usage is TRBV27 and J usage is TRBJ2-3, with a possible D match to TRBD2 (5 bases). The sequenced sample consisted of peripheral blood. The clonotype originates from a human donor in a cohort sampled during active COVID-19. The CDR3 loop reads CASSIGILFSTDTQYF. CDR3 in DNA: TGTGCCAGCAGTATCGGGATTCTTTTTAGCACAGATACGCAGTATTTT.